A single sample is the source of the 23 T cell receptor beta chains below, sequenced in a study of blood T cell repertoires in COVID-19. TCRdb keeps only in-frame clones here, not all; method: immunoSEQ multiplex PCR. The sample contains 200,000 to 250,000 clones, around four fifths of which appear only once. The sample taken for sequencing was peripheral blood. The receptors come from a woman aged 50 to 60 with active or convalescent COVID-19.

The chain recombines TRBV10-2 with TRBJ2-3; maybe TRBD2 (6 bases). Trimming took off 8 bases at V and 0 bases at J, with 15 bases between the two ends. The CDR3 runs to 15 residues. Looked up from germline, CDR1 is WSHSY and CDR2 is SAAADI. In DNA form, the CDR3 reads TGCGCCAGCCGTTCGGGCGGGGTGAGCACAGATACGCAGTATTTT. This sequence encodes CASRSGGVSTDTQYF.

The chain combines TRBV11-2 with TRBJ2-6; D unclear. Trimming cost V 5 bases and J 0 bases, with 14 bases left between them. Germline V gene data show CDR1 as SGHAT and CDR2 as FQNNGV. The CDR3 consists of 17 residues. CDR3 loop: CASSQSMAYSGANVLTF. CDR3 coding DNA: TGTGCCAGCAGCCAAAGTATGGCTTACTCTGGGGCCAACGTCCTGACTTTC.

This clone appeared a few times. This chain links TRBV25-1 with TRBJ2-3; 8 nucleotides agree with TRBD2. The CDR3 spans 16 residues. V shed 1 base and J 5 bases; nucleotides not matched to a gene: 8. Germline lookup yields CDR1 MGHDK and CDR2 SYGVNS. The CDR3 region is CASSEWDGGARDTQYF. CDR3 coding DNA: TGTGCCAGCAGTGAATGGGACGGGGGGGCCAGAGATACGCAGTATTTT.

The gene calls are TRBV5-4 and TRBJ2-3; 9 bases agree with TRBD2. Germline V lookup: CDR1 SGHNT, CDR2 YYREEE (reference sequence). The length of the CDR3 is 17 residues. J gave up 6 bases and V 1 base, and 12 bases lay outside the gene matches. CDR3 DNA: TGTGCCAGCAGCTTGCGGCTAGCGGGACGAGGATATGATACGCAGTATTTT. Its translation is CASSLRLAGRGYDTQYF.

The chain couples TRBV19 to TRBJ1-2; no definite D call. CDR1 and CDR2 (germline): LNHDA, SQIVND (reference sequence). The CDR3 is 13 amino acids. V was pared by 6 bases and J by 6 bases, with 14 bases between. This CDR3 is CASSRTEAHGYTF. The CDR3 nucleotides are TGTGCCAGTAGCAGGACGGAGGCGCATGGCTACACCTTC.

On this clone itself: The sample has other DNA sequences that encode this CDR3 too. In nucleotides, the CDR3 is TGTGCCAGCAGTGGGCAGGGGTCCTACAATGAGCAGTTCTTC. It specifies CASSGQGSYNEQFF. The chain recombines TRBV2 with TRBJ2-1; the D gene is possibly TRBD1 (6 bases). The V end was cut by 4 bases, the J end by 1 base, with 8 bases between. This CDR3 has 14 residues. CDR1 is SNHLY, CDR2 FYNNEI, per germline.

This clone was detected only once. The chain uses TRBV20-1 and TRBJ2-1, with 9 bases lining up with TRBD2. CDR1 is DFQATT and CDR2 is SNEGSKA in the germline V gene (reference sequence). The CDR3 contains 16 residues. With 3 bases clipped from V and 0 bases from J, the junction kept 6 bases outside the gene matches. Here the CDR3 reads CSASSRAGGSYNEQFF. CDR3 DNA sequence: TGCAGTGCTAGTTCCCGAGCGGGAGGCTCCTACAATGAGCAGTTCTTC.

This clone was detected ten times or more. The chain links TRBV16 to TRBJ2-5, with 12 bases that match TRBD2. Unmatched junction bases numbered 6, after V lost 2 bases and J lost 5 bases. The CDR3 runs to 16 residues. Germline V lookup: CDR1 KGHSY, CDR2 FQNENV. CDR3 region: CASSQPSGLAGETQYF. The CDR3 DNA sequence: TGTGCCAGCAGCCAACCCTCCGGACTAGCGGGGGAGACCCAGTACTTC.

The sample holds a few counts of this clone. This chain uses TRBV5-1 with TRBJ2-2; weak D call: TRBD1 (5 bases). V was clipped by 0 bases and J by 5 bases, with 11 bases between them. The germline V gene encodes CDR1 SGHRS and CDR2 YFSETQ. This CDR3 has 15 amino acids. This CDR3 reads CASSLEGLSTGELFF. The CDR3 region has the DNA TGCGCCAGCAGCTTGGAGGGGCTGAGTACCGGGGAGCTGTTTTTT.

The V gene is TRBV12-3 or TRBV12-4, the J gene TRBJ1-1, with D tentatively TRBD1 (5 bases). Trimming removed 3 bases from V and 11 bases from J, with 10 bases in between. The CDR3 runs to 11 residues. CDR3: CASSLGGEAFF. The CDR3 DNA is TGTGCCAGCAGTTTGGGGGGAGAGGCTTTCTTT.

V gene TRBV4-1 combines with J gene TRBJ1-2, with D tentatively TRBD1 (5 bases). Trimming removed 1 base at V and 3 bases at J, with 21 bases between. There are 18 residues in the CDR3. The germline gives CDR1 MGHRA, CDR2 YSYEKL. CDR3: CASSQGGDRGGGDYGYTF. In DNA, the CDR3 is TGCGCCAGCAGCCAAGGCGGCGACCGGGGCGGAGGGGACTATGGCTACACCTTC.

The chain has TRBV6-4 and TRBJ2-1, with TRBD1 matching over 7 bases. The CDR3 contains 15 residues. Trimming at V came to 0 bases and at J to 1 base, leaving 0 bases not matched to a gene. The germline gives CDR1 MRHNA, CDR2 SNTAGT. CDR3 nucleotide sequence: TGTGCCAGCAGTGACTCGGGACAGTCCTACAATGAGCAGTTCTTC. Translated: CASSDSGQSYNEQFF.

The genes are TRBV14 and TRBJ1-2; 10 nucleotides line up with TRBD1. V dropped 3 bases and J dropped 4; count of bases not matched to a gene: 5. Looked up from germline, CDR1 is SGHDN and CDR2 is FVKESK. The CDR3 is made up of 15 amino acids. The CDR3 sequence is CASSQPGTGVYGYTF. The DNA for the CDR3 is TGTGCCAGCAGCCAGCCCGGGACAGGGGTCTATGGCTACACCTTC.

CDR3 sequence reads: CASSWIAGGSSETQYF. The CDR3 coding sequence is TGTGCCAGCAGCTGGATAGCGGGGGGGTCGTCGGAGACCCAGTACTTC. The chain is built from TRBV5-4 and TRBJ2-5; TRBD2 aligns across 11 bases. V gave up 3 bases and J gave up 5 bases; unmatched junction bases: 9. Germline CDR1 is SGHNT and CDR2 is YYREEE (reference sequence). This CDR3 region has 16 residues.

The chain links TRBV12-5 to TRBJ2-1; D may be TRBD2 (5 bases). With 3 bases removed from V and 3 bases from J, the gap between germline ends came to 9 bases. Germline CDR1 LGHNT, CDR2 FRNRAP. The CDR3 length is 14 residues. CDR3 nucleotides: TGTGCTAGTGGTTTAGGAGCGGTCTACAATGAGCAGTTCTTC. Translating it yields CASGLGAVYNEQFF.

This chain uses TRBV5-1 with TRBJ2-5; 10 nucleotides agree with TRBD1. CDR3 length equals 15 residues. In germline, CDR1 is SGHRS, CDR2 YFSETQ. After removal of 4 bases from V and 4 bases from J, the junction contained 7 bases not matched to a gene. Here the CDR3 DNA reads TGCGCCAGCAGCACTGGGACAGGGGTGGGAGAGACCCAGTACTTC. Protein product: CASSTGTGVGETQYF.

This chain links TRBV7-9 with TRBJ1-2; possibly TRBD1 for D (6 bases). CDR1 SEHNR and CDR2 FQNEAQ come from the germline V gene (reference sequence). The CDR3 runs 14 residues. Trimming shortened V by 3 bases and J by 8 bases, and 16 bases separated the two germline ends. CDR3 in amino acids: CASSFVGGAKGYTF. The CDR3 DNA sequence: TGTGCCAGCAGCTTTGTTGGGGGGGCGAAAGGCTACACCTTC.

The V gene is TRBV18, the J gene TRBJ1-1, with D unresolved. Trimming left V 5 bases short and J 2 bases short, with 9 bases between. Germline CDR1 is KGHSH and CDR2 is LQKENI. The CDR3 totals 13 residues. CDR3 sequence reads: CASSVTLNTEAFF. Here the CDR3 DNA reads TGTGCCAGCTCAGTGACACTTAACACTGAAGCTTTCTTT.

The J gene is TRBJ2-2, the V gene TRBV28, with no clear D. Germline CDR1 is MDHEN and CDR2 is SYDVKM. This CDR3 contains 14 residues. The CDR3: CATHTRANTGELFF. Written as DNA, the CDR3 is TGTGCGACCCATACACGGGCGAACACCGGGGAGCTGTTTTTT.

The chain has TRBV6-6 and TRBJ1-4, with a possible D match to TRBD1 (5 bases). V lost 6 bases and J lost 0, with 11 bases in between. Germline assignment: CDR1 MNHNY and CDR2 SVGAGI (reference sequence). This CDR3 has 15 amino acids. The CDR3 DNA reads TGTGCCAGCAGCCAAAGACAGTCAACTAATGAAAAACTGTTTTTT. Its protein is CASSQRQSTNEKLFF.

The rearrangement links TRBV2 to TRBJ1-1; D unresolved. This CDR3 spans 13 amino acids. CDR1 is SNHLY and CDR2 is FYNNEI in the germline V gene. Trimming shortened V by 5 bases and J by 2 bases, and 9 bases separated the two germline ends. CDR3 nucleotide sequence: TGTGCCAGCAGTTTGACGGGTAACACTGAAGCTTTCTTT. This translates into CASSLTGNTEAFF.

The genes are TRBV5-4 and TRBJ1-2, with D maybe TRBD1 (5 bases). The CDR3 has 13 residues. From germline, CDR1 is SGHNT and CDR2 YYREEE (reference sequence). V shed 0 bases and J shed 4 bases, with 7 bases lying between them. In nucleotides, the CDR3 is TGTGCCAGCAGCTTGGAGACAGTCTATGGCTACACCTTC. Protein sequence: CASSLETVYGYTF.

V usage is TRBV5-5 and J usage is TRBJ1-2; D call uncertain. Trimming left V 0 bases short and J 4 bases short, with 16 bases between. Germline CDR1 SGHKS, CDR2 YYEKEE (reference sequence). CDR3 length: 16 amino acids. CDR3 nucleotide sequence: TGTGCCAGCAGCTTGGCCGGAGGGAGTCAGTCCTATGGCTACACCTTC. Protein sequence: CASSLAGGSQSYGYTF. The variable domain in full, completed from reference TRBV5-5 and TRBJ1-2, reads DAGVTQSPTHLIKTRGQQVTLRCSPISGHKSVSWYQQVLGQGPQFIFQYYEKEERGRGNFPDRFSARQFPNYSSELNVNALLLGDSALYLCASSLAGGSQSYGYTFGSGTRLTVV.